A selection of T cell receptor beta chains follows, all from one sample in a study of blood T cells in healthy people across ages. TCRdb used MiXCR to reprocess the 5' RACE reads, holding one entry per CDR3 protein. Among 650,000 to 1,000,000 distinct CDR3 sequences listed, around 45% were seen once. The sample was blood. Source of these receptors: a man older than 75 in good health. The CDR3 runs from the conserved cysteine through the conserved F or W. A D gene is named only where the DNA matches it firmly. Expanded clones are given a class, and other clones once, few, many or no size at all.

v_call	d_call	j_call	clone_size	cdr3_aa	cdr3_nt
TRBV7-8	TRBD1	TRBJ1-4	few	CASSPKLGTGREKLFF	TGTGCCAGCAGCCCCAAATTGGGGACAGGGCGAGAAAAACTGTTTTTT
TRBV20-1	TRBD2	TRBJ2-5	NA	CSARAWGGRATTETQYF	TGCAGTGCTAGAGCCTGGGGCGGGAGGGCCACTACAGAGACCCAGTACTTC
TRBV29-1	NA	TRBJ1-2	NA	CSVEEQAHCGYTF	TGCAGCGTTGAAGAACAGGCGCACTGTGGCTACACCTTC
TRBV27	TRBD2	TRBJ2-3	NA	CASSSIAGVGTDTQYF	TGTGCCAGCAGTTCCATAGCGGGAGTGGGCACAGATACGCAGTATTTT
TRBV6-2/TRBV6-3	NA	TRBJ2-5	NA	CAGTGWETQYF	TGTGCCGGCACTGGCTGGGAGACCCAGTACTTC
TRBV12-3/TRBV12-4	NA	TRBJ2-3	many	CASSPRGGDRTDTQYF	TGTGCCAGCAGCCCCCGAGGGGGGGACCGCACAGATACGCAGTATTTT
TRBV20-1	NA	TRBJ1-5	NA	CSAIRPTAGNQPQHF	TGCAGTGCCATTAGACCAACAGCGGGCAATCAGCCCCAGCATTTT
TRBV5-1	NA	TRBJ1-4	NA	CASSGNGGIDEKLFF	TGCGCCAGCAGCGGCAATGGGGGCATCGATGAAAAACTGTTTTTT
TRBV6-6	NA	TRBJ2-5	NA	CASSYSSETQYF	TGTGCCAGCAGTTACTCGAGTGAGACCCAGTACTTC
TRBV20-1	TRBD2	TRBJ2-3	NA	CSLAGGPSTDTQYF	TGCAGCTTAGCGGGAGGCCCTAGCACAGATACGCAGTATTTT
TRBV27	NA	TRBJ2-7	NA	CASSPPDQVPNEQYF	TGTGCCAGCAGCCCACCTGACCAAGTCCCCAATGAGCAGTACTTC
TRBV10-3	NA	TRBJ2-5	NA	CATYPAVGRDNEQYF	TGTGCCACCTACCCAGCAGTTGGCAGGGACAATGAGCAGTACTTC
TRBV18	NA	TRBJ1-5	NA	CASSPAGDRVAQPQHF	TGTGCCAGCTCACCCGCGGGGGATAGGGTCGCTCAGCCCCAGCATTTT
TRBV7-9	NA	TRBJ1-1	NA	CASSLEGLRGTEAFF	TGCGCCAGCAGCTTAGAGGGGCTGAGGGGCACTGAAGCTTTCTTT
TRBV11-2	NA	TRBJ1-1	NA	CASSRILQTNTEAFF	TGTGCCAGCAGCCGGATCTTGCAGACGAACACTGAAGCTTTCTTT
TRBV7-3	TRBD2	TRBJ2-7	few	CASSWAAGGQEEQYF	TGTGCCAGCAGTTGGGCGGCGGGAGGGCAGGAAGAGCAGTACTTC
TRBV5-1	NA	TRBJ1-1	few	CASSHQERGTEAFF	TGCGCCAGCAGCCACCAAGAGAGGGGGACTGAAGCTTTCTTT